The 21 T cell receptor beta chains presented below share a single source sample, sequenced in a study of T cell clonotyping in hematopoietic cell transplantation. Measured with immunoSEQ multiplex PCR; TCRdb has only the in-frame clones, and not every one. The table records 69,000 or so clones, around 94% of them present only once. Material for sequencing was peripheral blood mononuclear cells. The source is a man aged 50 to 60 in good health. Some clones in this sample may be carry-over from other donors' samples.

The chain has TRBV6-5 and TRBJ2-5, with D possibly TRBD2 on 5 matching bases. In germline, CDR1 is MNHEY, CDR2 SVGAGI. The CDR3 covers 11 residues. Trimming left V 6 bases short and J 8 bases short, with 10 bases between. The chain's CDR3 is CASRAPGTQYF. CDR3 coding DNA: TGTGCCAGCAGGGCCCCGGGAACCCAGTACTTC.

The gene calls are TRBV6-1 and TRBJ1-4; D ambiguous. CDR1 and CDR2 from the germline V gene are MNHNS and SASEGT. Trimming shortened V by 6 bases and J by 8 bases, and 7 bases separated the two germline ends. This CDR3 has 11 amino acids. CDR3 bases: TGTGCCAGCAGAGGAAACGAAAAACTGTTTTTT. Translated: CASRGNEKLFF.

V is TRBV10-3 and J is TRBJ2-7; TRBD2 aligns across 7 bases. The junction had 9 bases not matched to a gene; V was cut back by 2 bases and J by 2 bases. In germline, CDR1 is ENHRY, CDR2 SYGVKD. The CDR3 sequence is 16 residues long. CDR3 protein: CAISETDLSGTYEQYF. CDR3 coding DNA: TGTGCCATCAGTGAGACGGATTTAAGCGGGACCTACGAGCAGTACTTC.

In its sample, this clone was seen a few times. V usage is TRBV2 and J usage is TRBJ1-6; the D is unclear. The V gene's germline CDR1 is SNHLY and CDR2 FYNNEI. The CDR3 has 15 residues. V was clipped by 7 bases and J by 7 bases, with 17 bases between them. In DNA, the CDR3 is TGTGCCAGCAAGAAGGTCCTGCCTACCAATTCACCCCTCCACTTT. Protein sequence: CASKKVLPTNSPLHF.

This clone was recorded once. This rearrangement joins TRBV7-9 to TRBJ2-1; D is uncertain. The germline V gene has CDR1 SEHNR and CDR2 FQNEAQ (reference sequence). With 2 bases removed from V and 0 bases from J, the gap between germline ends came to 8 bases. The CDR3 contains 15 residues. The CDR3 nucleotides are TGTGCCAGCAGCTTACCGTGGAGCTCCTACAATGAGCAGTTCTTC. Protein: CASSLPWSSYNEQFF.

This clone was observed once. This rearrangement joins TRBV6-5 to TRBJ1-2, with 7 nucleotides matching TRBD1. Germline CDR1 and CDR2: MNHEY and SVGAGI. Losses at the gene ends were 6 bases for V and 4 bases for J; bases not matched to a gene: 5. The CDR3 loop spans 13 amino acids. This CDR3 is CASSPGQIYGYTF. CDR3 coding DNA: TGTGCCAGCAGCCCGGGACAGATCTATGGCTACACCTTC.

The gene calls are TRBV19 and TRBJ2-1; D is perhaps TRBD2 (7 bases). The germline V gene encodes CDR1 LNHDA and CDR2 SQIVND (reference sequence). The CDR3 totals 13 residues. Trimming took 7 bases from V and 9 from J, leaving 16 bases between them. The CDR3 sequence is CASNGGLVGEQFF. CDR3 coding DNA: TGTGCCAGTAACGGGGGGCTCGTAGGTGAGCAGTTCTTC.

This clone has just a few counts. The gene calls are TRBV7-9 and TRBJ2-7; no definite D call. CDR1 is SEHNR and CDR2 is FQNEAQ in the germline V gene (reference sequence). Trimming left V 5 bases short and J 0 bases short, with 5 bases between. This CDR3 is built from 12 residues. The chain's CDR3 is CASSPPSYEQYF. The CDR3 DNA is TGTGCCAGCAGCCCCCCCTCCTACGAGCAGTACTTC.

This chain uses TRBV27 with TRBJ1-1; D is unclear. Between the trimmed V and J ends, which lost 2 bases and 5 bases, there was a span of 9 bases. Germline V lookup: CDR1 MNHEY, CDR2 SMNVEV (reference sequence). This CDR3 contains 13 residues. The CDR3 is CASSLKGRTEAFF. The CDR3 coding sequence is TGTGCCAGCAGTTTAAAAGGAAGGACTGAAGCTTTCTTT.

CDR3 in amino acids: CASSVQNSPEAFF. In nucleotides, the CDR3 is TGTGCCAGCAGTGTTCAGAACTCGCCTGAAGCTTTCTTT. The chain is built from TRBV25-1 and TRBJ1-1; D remains unclear. The germline gives CDR1 MGHDK, CDR2 SYGVNS. CDR3 length: 13 amino acids. V lost 4 bases to trimming and J lost 6 bases, with 12 bases between them.

The rearrangement links TRBV5-1 to TRBJ2-3, with 7 bases that match TRBD1. Trimming took 4 bases from V and 3 from J; bases not matched to a gene: 8. In germline, CDR1 is SGHRS, CDR2 YFSETQ. This CDR3 has 15 residues. The CDR3 reads CASSRTGLQTDTQYF. CDR3 nucleotide sequence: TGCGCCAGCAGCCGGACAGGACTGCAAACAGATACGCAGTATTTT.

The chain has TRBV27 and TRBJ1-6; D is unclear. This CDR3 has 14 amino acids. Trimming removed 6 bases from V and 6 bases from J, with 12 bases in between. Germline CDR1 and CDR2: MNHEY and SMNVEV (reference sequence). CDR3 coding DNA: TGTGCCAGCAGACGGACCTTCGGTAATTCACCCCTCCACTTT. Protein: CASRRTFGNSPLHF.

The table lists this clone with a count of one. The genes are TRBV7-8 and TRBJ2-7; D is uncertain. The CDR3 spans 13 residues. The V and J ends lost 5 bases and 2 bases respectively, with 10 bases between them. Germline CDR1 is SGHVS and CDR2 is FQNEAQ. As DNA, the CDR3 is TGTGCCAGCAGCCCCAGGTCCCCCTACGAGCAGTACTTC. This codes for CASSPRSPYEQYF.

The chain links TRBV20-1 to TRBJ1-1, with 9 positions matching TRBD1. The V segment lost 3 bases and the J segment 11 bases; nucleotides outside the gene matches: 4. The CDR3 is 11 amino acids. From germline, CDR1 is DFQATT and CDR2 SNEGSKA (reference sequence). The CDR3 spells CSASPTGGAFF. DNA of the CDR3: TGCAGTGCTAGCCCGACAGGGGGTGCTTTCTTT.

Notes on this clone: Other nucleotide sequences in the sample specify the same CDR3. The rearrangement links TRBV5-1 to TRBJ2-3; D is undetermined. Trimming pared 4 bases from V and 2 bases from J, leaving 2 bases between. CDR1 is SGHRS, CDR2 YFSETQ, per germline. The CDR3 loop spans 11 amino acids. The CDR3 DNA sequence: TGCGCCAGCAGCCTCACAGATACGCAGTATTTT. Protein product: CASSLTDTQYF.

The gene calls are TRBV5-8 and TRBJ2-7; the match to TRBD2 covers 8 bases. Germline V CDR1 and CDR2: SGHTS, YDEGEE. The CDR3 totals 16 residues. J gave up 3 bases and V 3 bases, and 11 bases lay outside the gene matches. CDR3 region: CASSSSYSGIIYEQYF. DNA of the CDR3: TGTGCCAGCAGCTCTTCCTATAGCGGGATTATCTACGAGCAGTACTTC.

The rearrangement joins TRBV28 to TRBJ2-7; 7 bases match TRBD2. The V gene end was trimmed by 4 bases and the J gene end by 2 bases; junction bases not matched to a gene: 5. Germline V lookup: CDR1 MDHEN, CDR2 SYDVKM. This CDR3 has 14 amino acids. CDR3 bases: TGTGCCAGCAGTTGGGGCGGGAGCGCCTACGAGCAGTACTTC. Protein product: CASSWGGSAYEQYF.

V and J are TRBV10-3 and TRBJ2-7; D uncertain. There are 14 residues in the CDR3. CDR1 is ENHRY and CDR2 is SYGVKD in the germline V gene. Trimming took 3 bases from V and 5 from J, leaving 14 bases between them. This CDR3 reads CAISDLGPPDEQYF. CDR3 DNA: TGTGCCATCAGTGACTTAGGACCCCCGGACGAGCAGTACTTC.

The chain carries TRBV7-9 and TRBJ2-7; 8 bases align to TRBD1. The germline V gene has CDR1 SEHNR and CDR2 FQNEAQ (reference sequence). CDR3 length equals 13 residues. V trimming: 5 bases; J trimming: 5 bases; junction bases outside the gene matches: 5. The chain's CDR3 is CASSPGRGHEQYF. For the CDR3, the DNA is TGTGCCAGCAGCCCCGGCAGGGGGCACGAGCAGTACTTC.

This clone appeared once. V usage is TRBV5-1 and J usage is TRBJ1-1; 9 nucleotides match TRBD1. CDR3 length: 15 residues. V was clipped by 4 bases and J by 2 bases; unmatched bases: 6. Germline CDR1 reads SGHRS; CDR2 reads YFSETQ. The chain's CDR3 is CASSQATGGNTEAFF. The CDR3 bases are TGCGCCAGCAGCCAAGCAACAGGGGGCAACACTGAAGCTTTCTTT.

This chain connects TRBV7-9 to TRBJ2-7; tentatively, D is TRBD1 (6 bases). CDR3 size: 16 residues. From germline, CDR1 is SEHNR and CDR2 FQNEAQ (reference sequence). Trimming shortened V by 5 bases and J by 4 bases, and 21 bases separated the two germline ends. DNA for the CDR3: TGTGCCAGCAGCACAAACCAGGGGCCATCCTTATACGAGCAGTACTTC. It yields the protein CASSTNQGPSLYEQYF.